The source of this TCR beta chain is a study of long-term antiretroviral therapy in people with HIV. General study points: HIV repertoires spanned tighter CDR3 length ranges than controls did.

The CDR3 is 13 amino acids. Germline V gene data show CDR1 as MNHEY and CDR2 as SVGAGI. Every one of the participants with HIV received treatment in the United States. Runs used v3.0 of the immunoSEQ assay and were done at survey level. Measured with immunoSEQ multiplex PCR; TCRdb has only the in-frame clones, and not every one. This sample has around 29,000 clones, with about 93% found just once. In the case of this clone: Its specificity is not known.

J is TRBJ1-3 and V is TRBV6-5; TRBD1 might be the D (5 bases). This material consisted of unsorted PBMCs, taken around 6.3 years after starting antiretroviral therapy. This receptor was identified in a woman between 40 and 50 years old with HIV. As DNA, the CDR3 is TGTGCGTCCAGGGTTCCTGCTGGAAACACCATATATTTT. Its protein product is CASRVPAGNTIYF.